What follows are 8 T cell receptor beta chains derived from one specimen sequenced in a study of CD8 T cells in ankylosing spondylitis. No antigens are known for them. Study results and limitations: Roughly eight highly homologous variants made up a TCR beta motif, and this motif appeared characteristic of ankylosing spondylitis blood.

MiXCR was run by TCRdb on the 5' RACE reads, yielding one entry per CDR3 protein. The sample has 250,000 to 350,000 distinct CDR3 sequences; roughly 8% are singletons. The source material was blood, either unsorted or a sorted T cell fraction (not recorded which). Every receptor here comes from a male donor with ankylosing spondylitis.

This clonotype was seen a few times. The CDR3 loop reads CASSQRGQYNEQFF. Here the CDR3 DNA reads TGCGCCAGCAGCCAACGAGGACAGTACAATGAGCAGTTCTTC. This sequence joins TRBV4-3 and TRBJ2-1, with D possibly TRBD1 on 6 matching bases. V lost 2 bases to trimming and J lost 4 bases, with 9 bases between them. CDR1 LGHNA and CDR2 YSLEER come from the germline V gene. CDR3 length: 14 residues.

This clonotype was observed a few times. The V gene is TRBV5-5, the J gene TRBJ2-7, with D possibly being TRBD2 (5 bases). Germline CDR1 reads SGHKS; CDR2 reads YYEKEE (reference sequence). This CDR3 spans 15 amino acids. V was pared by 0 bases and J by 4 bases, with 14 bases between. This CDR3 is CASSLDVYGRYEQYF. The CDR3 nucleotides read TGTGCCAGCAGCTTGGATGTTTATGGGAGATACGAGCAGTACTTC.

In nucleotides, the CDR3 is TGTGCCATCAGCGACCTTCTAGCGGGAGGGTACAATGAGCAGTTCTTC. Its protein product is CAISDLLAGGYNEQFF. The chain couples TRBV10-3 to TRBJ2-1, with TRBD2 identical over 12 bases. This CDR3 is built from 16 residues. Germline loops: CDR1 ENHRY, CDR2 SYGVKD. V lost 6 bases, J lost 4 bases, and 7 bases stayed unmatched.

The CDR3, as DNA: TGCGCCAGCAGTCAAGGACAGCTTAAAGAGACCCAGTACTTC. Residues: CASSQGQLKETQYF. The chain links TRBV23-1 to TRBJ2-5, with D perhaps matching TRBD1 (6 bases). TRBV23-1 is filed as an ORF, its function uncertain. The ends were cut back, 2 bases at V and 3 bases at J, with 10 bases in the middle. This CDR3 comprises 14 residues.

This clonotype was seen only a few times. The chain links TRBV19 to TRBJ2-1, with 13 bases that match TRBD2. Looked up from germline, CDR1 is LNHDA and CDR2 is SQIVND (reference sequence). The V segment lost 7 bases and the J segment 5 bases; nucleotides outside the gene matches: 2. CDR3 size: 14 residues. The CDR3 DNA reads TGTGCCAGTATCGGACTAGCGGGAGACAATGAGCAGTTCTTC. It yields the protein CASIGLAGDNEQFF.

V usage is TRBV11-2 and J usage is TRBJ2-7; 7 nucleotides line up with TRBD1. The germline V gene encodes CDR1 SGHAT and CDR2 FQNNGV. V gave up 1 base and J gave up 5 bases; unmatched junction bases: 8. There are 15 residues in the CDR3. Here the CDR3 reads CASSLGGGSVDEQYF. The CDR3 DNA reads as TGTGCCAGCAGCTTAGGAGGGGGCTCAGTAGACGAGCAGTACTTC.

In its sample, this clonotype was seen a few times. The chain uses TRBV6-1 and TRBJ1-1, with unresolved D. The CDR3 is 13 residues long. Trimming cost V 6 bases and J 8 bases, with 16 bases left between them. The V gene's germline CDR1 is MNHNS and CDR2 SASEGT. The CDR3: CASSLQMGREAFF. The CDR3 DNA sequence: TGTGCCAGCAGCCTCCAAATGGGGAGGGAAGCTTTCTTT.

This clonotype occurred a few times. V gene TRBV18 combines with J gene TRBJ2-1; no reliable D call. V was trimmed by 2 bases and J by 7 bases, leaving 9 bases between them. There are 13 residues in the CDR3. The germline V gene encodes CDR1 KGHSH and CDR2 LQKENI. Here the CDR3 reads CASSPIQDNEQFF. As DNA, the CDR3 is TGTGCCAGCTCACCAATACAAGATAATGAGCAGTTCTTC.